This T cell receptor (beta chain) was retrieved from a study of blood T cell repertoires in COVID-19. Assay: immunoSEQ multiplex PCR; the TCRdb copy retains only in-frame clones and omits some. This table holds about 140,000 clones, about nine tenths found once. The CDR3 runs 14 residues. Germline CDR1 LNHDA, CDR2 SQIVND (reference sequence). V was trimmed by 9 bases and J by 5 bases, leaving 16 bases between them. The rearrangement joins TRBV19 to TRBJ2-2, with unresolved D. The clonotype originates from an elderly woman with acute or convalescent COVID-19. Sequencing was carried out using peripheral blood. CDR3 protein: CASSQLTDTGELFF. CDR3 in DNA: TGTGCCAGCAGCCAACTCACAGATACCGGGGAGCTGTTTTTT.